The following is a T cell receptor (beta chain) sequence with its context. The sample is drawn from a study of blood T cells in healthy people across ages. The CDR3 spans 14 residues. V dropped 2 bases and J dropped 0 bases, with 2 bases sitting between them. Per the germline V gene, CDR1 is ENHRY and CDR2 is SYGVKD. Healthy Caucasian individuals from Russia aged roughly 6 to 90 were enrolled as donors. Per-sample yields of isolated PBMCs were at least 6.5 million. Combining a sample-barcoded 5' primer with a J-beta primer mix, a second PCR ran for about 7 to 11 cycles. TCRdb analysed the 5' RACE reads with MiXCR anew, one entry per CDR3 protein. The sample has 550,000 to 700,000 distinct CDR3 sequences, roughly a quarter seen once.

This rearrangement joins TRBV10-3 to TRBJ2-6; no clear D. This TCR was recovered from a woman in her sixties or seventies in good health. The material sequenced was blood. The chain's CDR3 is CAISEASGANVLTF. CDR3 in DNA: TGTGCCATCAGTGAGGCCTCTGGGGCCAACGTCCTGACTTTC.